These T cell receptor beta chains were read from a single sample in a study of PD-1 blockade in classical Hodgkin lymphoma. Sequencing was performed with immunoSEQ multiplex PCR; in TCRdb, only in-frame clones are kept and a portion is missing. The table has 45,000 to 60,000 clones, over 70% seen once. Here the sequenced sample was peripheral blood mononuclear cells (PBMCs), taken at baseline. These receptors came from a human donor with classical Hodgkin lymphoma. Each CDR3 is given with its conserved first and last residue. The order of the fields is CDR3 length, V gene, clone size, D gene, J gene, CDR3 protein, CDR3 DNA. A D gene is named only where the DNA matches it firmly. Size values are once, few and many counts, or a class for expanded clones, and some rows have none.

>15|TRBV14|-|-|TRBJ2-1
CASSQVAVRGNEQFF
TGTGCCAGCAGCCAAGTAGCCGTCCGGGGCAATGAGCAGTTCTTC
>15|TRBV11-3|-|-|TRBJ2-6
CASSFAVSGANVLTF
TGTGCCAGCAGCTTCGCAGTGTCGGGGGCCAACGTCCTGACTTTC
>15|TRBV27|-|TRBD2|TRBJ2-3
CASSKIGGRADTQYF
TGTGCCAGCAGTAAAATTGGAGGGAGGGCAGATACGCAGTATTTT
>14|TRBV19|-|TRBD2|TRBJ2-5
CASRPSGGQETQYF
TGTGCCAGTAGACCATCGGGAGGACAAGAGACCCAGTACTTC
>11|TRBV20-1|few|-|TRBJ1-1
CSAAGQLEAFF
TGCAGTGCGGCCGGACAGCTAGAAGCTTTCTTT
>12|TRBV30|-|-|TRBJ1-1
CAWSVGAVSAFF
TGTGCCTGGAGTGTAGGGGCAGTCTCTGCTTTCTTT
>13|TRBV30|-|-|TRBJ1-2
CAWSVAGPYGYTF
TGTGCCTGGAGTGTAGCGGGGCCCTATGGCTACACCTTC
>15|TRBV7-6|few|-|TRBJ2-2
CASSLASVPTGELFF
TGTGCCAGCAGCTTAGCATCCGTCCCGACCGGGGAGCTGTTTTTT
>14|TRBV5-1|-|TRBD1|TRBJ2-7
CASSSQGNPYEQYF
TGCGCCAGCAGCTCACAGGGGAATCCCTACGAGCAGTACTTC
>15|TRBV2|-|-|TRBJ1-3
CASSLTESSGNTIYF
TGTGCCAGCAGTTTGACCGAATCCTCTGGAAACACCATATATTTT
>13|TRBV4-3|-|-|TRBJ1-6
CASSPSWDSPLHF
TGCGCCAGCAGCCCCTCCTGGGATTCACCCCTCCACTTT
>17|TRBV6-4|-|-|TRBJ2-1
CASSDSQREPPNNEQFF
TGTGCCAGCAGTGATTCTCAACGGGAGCCCCCCAACAATGAGCAGTTCTTC
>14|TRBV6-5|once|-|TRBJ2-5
CASSYARVQETQYF
TGTGCCAGCAGTTACGCCAGGGTCCAAGAGACCCAGTACTTC
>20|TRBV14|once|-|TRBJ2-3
CASSPSQGSEDPGSTDTQYF
TGTGCCAGCAGCCCCTCTCAGGGTAGCGAGGACCCGGGAAGCACAGATACGCAGTATTTT
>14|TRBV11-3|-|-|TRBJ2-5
CASSQILVRETQYF
TGTGCCAGCAGCCAAATTCTAGTTCGGGAGACCCAGTACTTC
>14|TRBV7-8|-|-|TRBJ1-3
CASSLSPGLNTIYF
TGTGCCAGCAGCCTCAGTCCGGGGTTGAACACCATATATTTT
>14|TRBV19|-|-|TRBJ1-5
CASSIGSQNQPQHF
TGTGCCAGTAGTATAGGCAGCCAGAATCAGCCCCAGCATTTT
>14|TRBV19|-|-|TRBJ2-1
CASSIVAELNEQFF
TGTGCCAGTAGTATAGTGGCGGAGCTCAATGAGCAGTTCTTC
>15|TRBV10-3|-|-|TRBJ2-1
CAIGPGQAGYNEQFF
TGTGCCATCGGACCGGGACAAGCCGGTTACAATGAGCAGTTCTTC
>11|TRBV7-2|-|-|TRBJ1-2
CASSLVGGYTF
TGTGCCAGCAGCTTAGTGGGTGGCTACACCTTC
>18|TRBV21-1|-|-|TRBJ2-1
CASSSETSGNASYNEQFF
TGTGCCAGCAGCTCAGAGACTAGCGGGAATGCATCCTACAATGAGCAGTTCTTC
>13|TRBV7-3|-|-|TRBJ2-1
CASSLEWGPEQFF
TGTGCCAGCAGCTTAGAGTGGGGTCCTGAGCAGTTCTTC
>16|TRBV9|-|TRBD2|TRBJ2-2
CASSVGLAGNTGELFF
TGTGCCAGCAGCGTAGGGCTAGCGGGGAACACCGGGGAGCTGTTTTTT
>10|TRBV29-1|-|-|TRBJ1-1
CSAQTTEAFF
TGCAGCGCCCAGACCACTGAAGCTTTCTTT
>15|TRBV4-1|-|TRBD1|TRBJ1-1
CASSLGGTGDTEAFF
TGCGCCAGCAGTCTGGGGGGGACAGGGGACACTGAAGCTTTCTTT
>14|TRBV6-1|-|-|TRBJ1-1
CASAPRAMNTEAFF
TGTGCCAGCGCCCCAAGGGCGATGAACACTGAAGCTTTCTTT
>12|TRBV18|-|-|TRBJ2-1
CASSRTRNEQFF
TGTGCCAGCTCACGGACACGCAATGAGCAGTTCTTC
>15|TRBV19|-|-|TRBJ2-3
CASSTEGNPTDTQYF
TGTGCCAGTAGTACCGAGGGGAATCCCACAGATACGCAGTATTTT
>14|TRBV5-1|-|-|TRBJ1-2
CASSLAAGVLGYTF
TGCGCCAGCAGCTTGGCGGCAGGAGTCCTTGGCTACACCTTC
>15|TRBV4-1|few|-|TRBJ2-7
CASSQGTLNVYEQYF
TGCGCCAGCAGCCAAGGGACATTAAACGTCTACGAGCAGTACTTC
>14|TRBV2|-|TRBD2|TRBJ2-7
CASSGGRLNYEQYF
TGTGCCAGCAGTGGCGGGAGGTTAAACTACGAGCAGTACTTC
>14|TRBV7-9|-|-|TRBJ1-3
CASSWDTAGNTIYF
TGTGCCAGCAGCTGGGACACGGCTGGAAACACCATATATTTT
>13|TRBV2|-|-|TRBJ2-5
CATRTAIQETQYF
TGTGCCACCAGGACAGCCATCCAAGAGACCCAGTACTTC
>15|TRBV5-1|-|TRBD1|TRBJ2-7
CASSAQTGGSYEQYF
TGCGCCAGCAGCGCTCAGACAGGGGGCTCCTACGAGCAGTACTTC
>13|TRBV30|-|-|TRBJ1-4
CAWSGLDNEKLFF
TGTGCCTGGTCCGGGTTAGATAATGAAAAACTGTTTTTT
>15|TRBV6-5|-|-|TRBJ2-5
CASSYSRTLGGTQYF
TGTGCCAGCAGTTACTCGAGGACCCTAGGTGGGACCCAGTACTTC
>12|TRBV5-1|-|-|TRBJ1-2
CASAVESYGYTF
TGCGCCAGCGCGGTGGAGAGCTATGGCTACACCTTC
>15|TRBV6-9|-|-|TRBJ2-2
CASSYSSLGSGELFF
TGTGCCAGCAGTTACTCGTCCTTGGGGTCCGGGGAGCTGTTTTTT
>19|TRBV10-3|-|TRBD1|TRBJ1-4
CAISESSGQPLRRYEKLFF
TGTGCCATCAGTGAGTCCTCGGGACAGCCTCTTCGGAGGTATGAAAAACTGTTTTTT
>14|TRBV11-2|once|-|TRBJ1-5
CASSRRGGNQPQHF
TGTGCCAGCAGCCGTAGGGGTGGGAATCAGCCCCAGCATTTT
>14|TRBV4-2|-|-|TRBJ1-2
CASSQVDTGYGYTF
TGTGCCAGCAGCCAAGTCGACACCGGCTATGGCTACACCTTC
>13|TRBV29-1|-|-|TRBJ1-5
CSVETDSNQPQHF
TGCAGCGTTGAAACGGACAGCAATCAGCCCCAGCATTTT
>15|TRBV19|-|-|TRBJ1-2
CASSPHRGGGYGYTF
TGTGCCAGTAGTCCACACCGGGGGGGCGGCTATGGCTACACCTTC
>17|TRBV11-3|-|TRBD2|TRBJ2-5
CASSIGTSGAYQETQYF
TGTGCCAGCAGCATCGGGACTAGCGGAGCGTACCAAGAGACCCAGTACTTC